This T cell receptor (beta chain) was sequenced during a study of CXCR3-negative and CXCR3-positive naive CD8 T cells. Preparation of TRB cDNA libraries relied on 5' RACE carrying UMI labels. Reprocessing the 5' RACE reads, TCRdb reports a single entry for every CDR3 protein and omits DNA. This sample's table reports about 40,000 distinct CDR3 sequences. CDR3 size: 15 residues. CDR1 and CDR2 from the germline V gene are DFQATT and SNEGSKA (reference sequence). The receptor was derived from a human donor in good health. Some clones in this sample may be carry-over from other donors' samples. Sequencing was performed on naive CXCR3- CD8+ T cells from blood. Subset meaning: CD45RO-CCR7+CD27+CD95- naive CD8+ T cells lacking CXCR3 (TNR3-). This chain uses TRBV20-1 with TRBJ2-3. The CDR3 protein is CSAIDQAESTDTQYF.